Shown below are 3 T cell receptor beta chains from a single sample sequenced in a study of beta chain features in type 1 diabetes. General study findings and limits: Shorter TCRB CDR3s, moderately but significantly so, marked every one of the four CD4+ subsets in Type 1 diabetes patients.

Antigen specificity for these receptors is unknown. Every bit of the isolated RNA underwent reverse transcription, so sequencing read expressed TCRB transcripts. The repertoire was sequenced with immunoSEQ multiplex PCR; TCRdb's copy has only in-frame clones and lacks some. The table lists about 44,000 clones, 66% of them singletons. Sequenced material: Tregs from blood. Receptors were obtained from a woman aged 18-29 years with type 1 diabetes.

The gene calls are TRBV6-6 and TRBJ2-1; tentatively, D is TRBD2 (5 bases). Germline lookup yields CDR1 MNHNY and CDR2 SVGAGI (reference sequence). The CDR3 contains 13 residues. Trimming removed 7 bases at V and 5 bases at J, with 12 bases between. DNA for the CDR3: TGTGCCAGCACCAAGCGGCCTAACAATGAGCAGTTCTTC. It encodes CASTKRPNNEQFF.

The sample holds one count of this clone. V gene TRBV5-4 combines with J gene TRBJ2-3, with 13 bases that match TRBD2. The CDR3 is 18 residues long. The V segment lost 0 bases and the J segment 1 base; nucleotides outside the gene matches: 5. CDR1 and CDR2 from the germline V gene are SGHNT and YYREEE (reference sequence). CDR3 in DNA: TGTGCCAGCAGCTTGGCATATGGACTAGCGGGGGGCACAGATACGCAGTATTTT. Amino acids: CASSLAYGLAGGTDTQYF.

This clone was recorded once. The chain joins TRBV5-4 to TRBJ2-1; TRBD2 is a possible D gene (6 bases). Germline lookup yields CDR1 SGHNT and CDR2 YYREEE (reference sequence). There are 15 residues in the CDR3. V was pared by 0 bases and J by 4 bases, with 11 bases between. The CDR3 loop is CASSLGAGRYNEQFF. CDR3 DNA: TGTGCCAGCAGCTTGGGGGCGGGGCGATACAATGAGCAGTTCTTC.